The 13 T cell receptor beta chains below all came from one sample that was sequenced in a study of cytomegalovirus exposure and HLA in healthy donors. Primers: 60 Vbeta forward and 13 Jbeta reverse. Profiling relied on immunoSEQ multiplex PCR, and the TCRdb table lists in-frame clones only, not all of them. The table shows around 150,000 clones, with 60% to 80% occurring only once. Source material: PBMCs. These receptors all stem from a male donor in good health and CMV-seronegative.

This chain joins TRBV7-2 and TRBJ2-5, with 12 bases matching TRBD2. The DNA end is a closer match to TRBJ2-7, so the J assignment may be wrong. The CDR3 covers 16 residues. Germline values: CDR1 SGHTA, CDR2 FQGNSA. The CDR3 loop reads CASSRTSGDRSYEQYF. CDR3 in DNA: TGTGCCAGCAGCCGGACTAGCGGGGATCGTTCGTACGAGCAGTACTTC.

The chain employs TRBV18 and TRBJ2-7; TRBD2 matches at 8 bases. Germline assignment: CDR1 KGHSH and CDR2 LQKENI. The V segment lost 8 bases and the J segment 4 bases; nucleotides outside the gene matches: 7. The length of the CDR3 is 13 residues. The CDR3 region is CASRRGGVYEQYF. CDR3 sequence (DNA): TGTGCCAGCCGCCGGGGGGGAGTGTACGAGCAGTACTTC.

This chain uses TRBV5-1 with TRBJ2-7; the match to TRBD1 covers 11 bases. With V trimmed by 3 bases and J by 4 bases, 6 bases remained unmatched. CDR3 length: 15 amino acids. In germline, CDR1 is SGHRS, CDR2 YFSETQ. CDR3 DNA: TGCGCCAGCAGCTCCCGGGACAGGGGGATGTACGAGCAGTACTTC. It specifies CASSSRDRGMYEQYF.

The chain carries TRBV19 and TRBJ1-5; 8 bases are a match to TRBD1. CDR3 length: 15 amino acids. Per germline, CDR1 LNHDA and CDR2 SQIVND (reference sequence). The V and J ends lost 4 bases and 7 bases, in that order; junction bases with no gene match: 9. This CDR3 is CASSKTGTGAQPQHF. In DNA, the CDR3 is TGTGCCAGTAGTAAAACCGGGACAGGAGCACAGCCCCAGCATTTT.

This clone was counted once. The V and J genes are TRBV2 and TRBJ1-1, with TRBD1 matching over 8 bases. CDR3 length equals 14 residues. Unmatched junction bases numbered 4, after V lost 5 bases and J lost 2 bases. CDR1 and CDR2 (germline): SNHLY, FYNNEI. CDR3 nucleotides: TGTGCCAGCAGTTACGACAGGGGAAACACTGAAGCTTTCTTT. It is translated as CASSYDRGNTEAFF.

The rearrangement joins TRBV30 to TRBJ1-1; D gene uncertain. The CDR3 runs 15 residues. Germline V gene sequence: CDR1 GTSNPN, CDR2 SVGIG (reference sequence). V gave up 0 bases and J gave up 0 bases, with 11 bases separating them. The CDR3 region has the DNA TGTGCCTGGAGTGTACGGAGAAGTGTGAACACTGAAGCTTTCTTT. It is translated as CAWSVRRSVNTEAFF.

The V call is TRBV5-1, the J call TRBJ1-4, with 12 bases lining up with TRBD1. CDR1 SGHRS and CDR2 YFSETQ come from the germline V gene. The CDR3 totals 20 residues. V shed 5 bases and J 0 bases; nucleotides not matched to a gene: 14. The DNA of the CDR3 is TGCGCCAGCAGTTTTCTACCGGGACAGGGGGCAACAGCAACTAATGAAAAACTGTTTTTT. Translated: CASSFLPGQGATATNEKLFF.

The V call is TRBV7-2, the J call TRBJ2-4, with TRBD1 matching over 12 bases. The CDR3 contains 18 residues. CDR1 is SGHTA and CDR2 is FQGNSA in the germline V gene. J gave up 1 base and V 5 bases, and 9 bases lay outside the gene matches. The CDR3 spells CASSPGTGGMRAKNIQYF. CDR3 sequence (DNA): TGTGCCAGCAGCCCCGGGACAGGGGGCATGAGGGCCAAAAACATTCAGTACTTC. Full variable domain (remainder filled in from reference TRBV7-2 and TRBJ2-4): GAGVSQSPSNKVTEKGKDVELRCDPISGHTALYWYRQSLGQGLEFLIYFQGNSAPDKSGLPSDRFSAERTGGSVSTLTIQRTQQEDSAVYLCASSPGTGGMRAKNIQYFGAGTRLSVL.

This clone was recorded a few times. This chain links TRBV5-6 with TRBJ1-2, with a tentative D call TRBD1 (5 bases). The CDR3 spans 13 residues. Germline lookup yields CDR1 SGHDT and CDR2 YYEEEE. V was pared by 4 bases and J by 6 bases, with 13 bases between. The DNA of the CDR3 is TGTGCCAGCAGCCACGGGACTCGAGATGGCTACACCTTC. This translates into CASSHGTRDGYTF.

This chain joins TRBV7-7 and TRBJ2-5; no definite D call. The V end lost 4 bases, the J end lost 2 bases, and 8 bases lay between the germline ends. Germline CDR1 SSHAT, CDR2 FNYEAQ (reference sequence). This CDR3 spans 13 amino acids. The CDR3 nucleotides are TGTGCCAGCAGCTCGGTCATACAAGAGACCCAGTACTTC. Protein: CASSSVIQETQYF.

V gene TRBV27 combines with J gene TRBJ1-6; 10 positions match TRBD1. V shed 5 bases, J shed 7 bases, and the junction held 8 bases outside the gene matches. This CDR3 contains 16 residues. The germline V gene encodes CDR1 MNHEY and CDR2 SMNVEV (reference sequence). This chain's CDR3 is CASSPRQGAGNSPLHF. The CDR3 bases are TGTGCCAGCAGTCCGCGACAGGGGGCGGGAAATTCACCCCTCCACTTT.

The chain has TRBV6-1 and TRBJ2-3; TRBD1 matches at 7 bases. The CDR3 loop spans 15 amino acids. Germline CDR1 is MNHNS and CDR2 is SASEGT. V trimming: 6 bases; J trimming: 4 bases; junction bases outside the gene matches: 10. The DNA for the CDR3 is TGTGCCAGCAGGGGTTACAGGGGAAGGTCAGATACGCAGTATTTT. Amino acid sequence: CASRGYRGRSDTQYF.

The V gene is TRBV5-4, the J gene TRBJ2-3; TRBD2 matches at 11 bases. The J segment lost 4 bases and the V segment lost 4 bases, leaving 8 bases of the junction unmatched. CDR3 length: 16 residues. The germline V gene encodes CDR1 SGHNT and CDR2 YYREEE (reference sequence). The CDR3 DNA reads TGTGCCAGCAGCCCGGTGACTAGCGGGAACCCAGATACGCAGTATTTT. Its translation: CASSPVTSGNPDTQYF.